Shown below are 2 T cell receptor beta chains from a single sample sequenced in a study of blood T cell repertoires in COVID-19. The data were produced by immunoSEQ multiplex PCR, yet TCRdb's version contains in-frame clones alone and is incomplete. Counted here are about 100,000 clones, roughly 92% occurring once; the ten biggest clones make up about 1%. The sequencing sample was made of peripheral blood. These receptors were taken from a man between 60 and 75 years old with acute or convalescent COVID-19.

This clone was seen a single time. This rearrangement joins TRBV7-9 to TRBJ2-2; D is possibly TRBD2 (6 bases). The germline V and J ends were trimmed by 5 bases and 0 bases, with 16 bases remaining between them. Germline V gives CDR1 SEHNR, CDR2 FQNEAQ (reference sequence). This CDR3 has 17 amino acids. CDR3 DNA sequence: TGTGCCAGCAGCCTAAGTCGGCTAGCGCCGAACACCGGGGAGCTGTTTTTT. This codes for CASSLSRLAPNTGELFF.

This clone has just a few counts. The identical CDR3 is also encoded by other nucleotide sequences in the sample. V is TRBV2 and J is TRBJ1-3; no reliable D call. V gave up 2 bases and J gave up 0 bases, with 5 bases separating them. This CDR3 region has 14 residues. The V gene's germline CDR1 is SNHLY and CDR2 FYNNEI. The CDR3 loop reads CASSEPRSGNTIYF. As DNA, the CDR3 is TGTGCCAGCAGTGAACCCCGCTCTGGAAACACCATATATTTT.